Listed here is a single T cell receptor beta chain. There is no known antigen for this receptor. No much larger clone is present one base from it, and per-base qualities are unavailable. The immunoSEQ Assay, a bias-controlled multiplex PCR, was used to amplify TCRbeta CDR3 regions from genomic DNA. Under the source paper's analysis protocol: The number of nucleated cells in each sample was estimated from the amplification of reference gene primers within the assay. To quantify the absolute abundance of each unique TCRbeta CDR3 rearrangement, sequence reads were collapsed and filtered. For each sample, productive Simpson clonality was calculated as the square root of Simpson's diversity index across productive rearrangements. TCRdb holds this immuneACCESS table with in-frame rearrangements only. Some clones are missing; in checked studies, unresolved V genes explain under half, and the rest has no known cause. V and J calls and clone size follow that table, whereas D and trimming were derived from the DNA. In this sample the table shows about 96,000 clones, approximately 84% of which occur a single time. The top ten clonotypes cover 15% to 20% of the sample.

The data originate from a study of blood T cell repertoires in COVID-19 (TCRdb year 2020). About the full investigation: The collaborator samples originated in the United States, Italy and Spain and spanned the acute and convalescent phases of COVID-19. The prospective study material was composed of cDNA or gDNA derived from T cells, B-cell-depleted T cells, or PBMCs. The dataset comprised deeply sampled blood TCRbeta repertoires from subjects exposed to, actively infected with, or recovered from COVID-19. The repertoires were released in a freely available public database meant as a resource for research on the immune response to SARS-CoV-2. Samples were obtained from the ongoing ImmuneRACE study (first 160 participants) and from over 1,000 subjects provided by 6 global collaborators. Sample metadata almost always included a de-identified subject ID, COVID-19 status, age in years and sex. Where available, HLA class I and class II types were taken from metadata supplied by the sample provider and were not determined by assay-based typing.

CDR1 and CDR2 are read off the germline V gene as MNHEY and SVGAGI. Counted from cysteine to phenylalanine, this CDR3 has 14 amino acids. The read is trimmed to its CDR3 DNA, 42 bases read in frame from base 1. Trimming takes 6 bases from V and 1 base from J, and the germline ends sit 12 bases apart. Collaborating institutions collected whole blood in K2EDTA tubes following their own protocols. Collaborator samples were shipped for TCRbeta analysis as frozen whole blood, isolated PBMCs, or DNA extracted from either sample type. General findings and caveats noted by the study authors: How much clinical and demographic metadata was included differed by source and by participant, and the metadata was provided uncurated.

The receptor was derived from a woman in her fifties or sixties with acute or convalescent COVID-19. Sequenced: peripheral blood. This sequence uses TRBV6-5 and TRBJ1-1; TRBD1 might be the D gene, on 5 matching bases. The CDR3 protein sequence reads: CASRAREGNTEAFF. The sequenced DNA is TGTGCCAGCAGAGCCAGGGAGGGGAACACTGAAGCTTTCTTT.